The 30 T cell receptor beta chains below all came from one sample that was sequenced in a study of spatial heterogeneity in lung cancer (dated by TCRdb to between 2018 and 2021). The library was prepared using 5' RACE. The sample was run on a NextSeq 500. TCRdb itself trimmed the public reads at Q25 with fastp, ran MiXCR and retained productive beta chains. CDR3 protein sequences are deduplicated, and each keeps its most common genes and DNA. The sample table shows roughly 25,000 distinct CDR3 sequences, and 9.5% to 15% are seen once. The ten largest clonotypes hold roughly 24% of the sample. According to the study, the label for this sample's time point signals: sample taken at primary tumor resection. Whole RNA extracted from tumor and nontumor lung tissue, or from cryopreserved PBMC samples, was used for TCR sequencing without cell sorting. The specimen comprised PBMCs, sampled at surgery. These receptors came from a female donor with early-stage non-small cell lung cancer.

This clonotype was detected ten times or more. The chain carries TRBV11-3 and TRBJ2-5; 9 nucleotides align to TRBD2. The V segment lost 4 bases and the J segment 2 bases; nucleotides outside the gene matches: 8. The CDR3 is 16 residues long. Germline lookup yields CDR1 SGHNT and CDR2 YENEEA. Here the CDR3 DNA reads TGTGCCAGCAGCTCGGGACTAGCAGGGGCACAAGAGACCCAGTACTTC. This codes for CASSSGLAGAQETQYF.

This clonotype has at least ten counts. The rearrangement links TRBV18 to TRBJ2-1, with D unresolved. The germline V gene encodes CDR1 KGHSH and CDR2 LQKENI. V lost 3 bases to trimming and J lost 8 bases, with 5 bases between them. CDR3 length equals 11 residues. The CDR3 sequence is CASSPVDEQFF. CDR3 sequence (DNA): TGTGCCAGCTCACCGGTAGATGAGCAGTTCTTC.

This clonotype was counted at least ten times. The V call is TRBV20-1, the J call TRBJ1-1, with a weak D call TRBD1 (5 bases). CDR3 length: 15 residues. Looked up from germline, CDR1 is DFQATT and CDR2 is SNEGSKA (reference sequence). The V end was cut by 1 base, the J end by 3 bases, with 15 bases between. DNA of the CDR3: TGCAGTGCTAGAGGGAGAGGAATAGGGGACACTGAAGCTTTCTTT. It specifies CSARGRGIGDTEAFF.

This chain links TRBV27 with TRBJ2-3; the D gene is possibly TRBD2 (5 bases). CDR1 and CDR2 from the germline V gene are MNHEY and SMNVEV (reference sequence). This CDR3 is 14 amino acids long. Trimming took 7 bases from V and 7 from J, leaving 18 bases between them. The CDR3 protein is CASNRKAGGYTQYF. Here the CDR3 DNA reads TGTGCCAGCAACCGAAAGGCGGGCGGATATACGCAGTATTTT.

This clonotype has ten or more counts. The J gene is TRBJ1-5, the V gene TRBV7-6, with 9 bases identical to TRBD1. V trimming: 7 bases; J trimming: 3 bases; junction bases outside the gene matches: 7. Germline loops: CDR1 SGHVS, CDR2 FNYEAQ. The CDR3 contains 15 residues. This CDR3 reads CASNPTGGDNQPQHF. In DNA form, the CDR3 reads TGTGCCAGCAACCCGACAGGGGGAGACAATCAGCCCCAGCATTTT.

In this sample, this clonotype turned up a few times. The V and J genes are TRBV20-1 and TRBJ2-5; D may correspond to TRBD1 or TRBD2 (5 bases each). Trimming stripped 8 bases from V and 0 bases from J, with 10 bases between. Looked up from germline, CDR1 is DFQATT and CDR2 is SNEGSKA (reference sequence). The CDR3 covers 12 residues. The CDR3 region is CSTGRNQETQYF. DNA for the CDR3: TGCAGTACGGGACGGAACCAAGAGACCCAGTACTTC.

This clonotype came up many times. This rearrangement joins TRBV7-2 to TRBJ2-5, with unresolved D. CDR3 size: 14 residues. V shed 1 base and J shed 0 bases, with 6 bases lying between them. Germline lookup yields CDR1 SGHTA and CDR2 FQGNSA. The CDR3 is CASSLDGNQETQYF. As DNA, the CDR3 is TGTGCCAGCAGCTTAGACGGAAACCAAGAGACCCAGTACTTC.

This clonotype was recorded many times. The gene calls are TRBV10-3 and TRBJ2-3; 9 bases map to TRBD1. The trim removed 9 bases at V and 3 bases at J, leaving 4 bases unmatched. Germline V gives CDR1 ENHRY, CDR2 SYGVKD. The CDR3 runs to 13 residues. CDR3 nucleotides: TGTGCCATTGGACAGGGGAGTACAGATACGCAGTATTTT. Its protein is CAIGQGSTDTQYF.

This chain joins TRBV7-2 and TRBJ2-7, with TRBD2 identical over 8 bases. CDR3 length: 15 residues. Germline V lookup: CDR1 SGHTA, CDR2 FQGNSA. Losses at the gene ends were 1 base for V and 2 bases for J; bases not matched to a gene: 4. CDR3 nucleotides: TGTGCCAGCAGCTTAGGCGGGGGGCCCACCTACGAGCAGTACGTC. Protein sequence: CASSLGGGPTYEQYV.

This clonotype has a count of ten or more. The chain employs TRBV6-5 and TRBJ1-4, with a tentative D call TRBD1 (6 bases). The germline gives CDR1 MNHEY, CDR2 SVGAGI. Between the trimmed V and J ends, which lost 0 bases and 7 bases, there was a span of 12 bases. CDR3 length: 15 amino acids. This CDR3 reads CASSYSSRGGEKLFF. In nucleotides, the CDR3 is TGTGCCAGCAGTTACTCGAGCAGGGGAGGTGAAAAACTGTTTTTT.

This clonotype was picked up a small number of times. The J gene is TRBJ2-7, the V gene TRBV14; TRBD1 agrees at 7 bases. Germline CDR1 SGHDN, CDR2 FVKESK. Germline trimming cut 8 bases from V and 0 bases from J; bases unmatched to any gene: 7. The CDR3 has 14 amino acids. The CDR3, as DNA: TGTGCCAGCGGACCCGGGACAGCCTCCTACGAGCAGTACGTC. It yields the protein CASGPGTASYEQYV.

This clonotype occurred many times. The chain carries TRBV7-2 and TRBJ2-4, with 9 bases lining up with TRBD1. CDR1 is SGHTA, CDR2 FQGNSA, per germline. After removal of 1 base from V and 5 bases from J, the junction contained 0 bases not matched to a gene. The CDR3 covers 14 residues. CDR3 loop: CASSLGQGENIQYF. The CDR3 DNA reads TGTGCCAGCAGCTTAGGACAGGGGGAAAACATTCAGTACTTC.

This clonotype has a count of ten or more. CDR3: CASSPAGDYGYTF. The CDR3 DNA sequence: TGTGCCAGCAGCCCCGCGGGGGACTATGGCTACACCTTC. This chain joins TRBV7-2 and TRBJ1-2; D may be TRBD1 (5 bases). V shed 5 bases and J shed 3 bases, with 10 bases lying between them. CDR3 size: 13 residues. CDR1 is SGHTA, CDR2 FQGNSA, per germline. The whole variable domain, filled in from reference TRBV7-2 and TRBJ1-2, reads GAGVSQSPSNKVTEKGKDVELRCDPISGHTALYWYRQSLGQGLEFLIYFQGNSAPDKSGLPSDRFSAERTGGSVSTLTIQRTQQEDSAVYLCASSPAGDYGYTFGSGTRLTVV.

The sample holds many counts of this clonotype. CDR3 DNA: TGCGCCAGCAGCCAAGCTGGCCAGGCAACCTACGAGCAGTACTTC. Protein sequence: CASSQAGQATYEQYF. The chain has TRBV4-3 and TRBJ2-7, with D hard to call. The CDR3 covers 15 residues. V lost 1 base, J lost 2 bases, and 12 bases lay in between. CDR1 is LGHNA, CDR2 YSLEER, per germline.

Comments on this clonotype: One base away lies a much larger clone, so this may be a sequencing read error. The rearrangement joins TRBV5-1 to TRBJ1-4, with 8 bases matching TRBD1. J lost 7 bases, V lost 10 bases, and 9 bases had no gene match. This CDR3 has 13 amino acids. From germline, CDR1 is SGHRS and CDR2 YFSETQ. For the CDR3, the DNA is TGCGCCTCCAAGGACAGGGTCGGTGAAAAACTGTTTTTT. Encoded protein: CASKDRVGEKLFF.

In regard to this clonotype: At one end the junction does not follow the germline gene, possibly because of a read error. CDR3: CASSIYSENYGYSF. Written as DNA, the CDR3 is TGTGCCAGTAGTATCTACAGCGAGAACTATGGCTACAGCTTC. The chain is built from TRBV19 and TRBJ1-2; D call uncertain. The CDR3 length is 14 residues. Germline V gene lookup returns CDR1 LNHDA and CDR2 SQIVND (reference sequence).

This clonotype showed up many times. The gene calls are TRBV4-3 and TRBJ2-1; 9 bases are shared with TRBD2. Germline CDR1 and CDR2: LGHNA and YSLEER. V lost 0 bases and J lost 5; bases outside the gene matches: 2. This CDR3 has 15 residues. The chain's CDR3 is CASSQETSGNNEQFF. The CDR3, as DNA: TGCGCCAGCAGCCAAGAGACTAGCGGAAACAATGAGCAGTTCTTC.

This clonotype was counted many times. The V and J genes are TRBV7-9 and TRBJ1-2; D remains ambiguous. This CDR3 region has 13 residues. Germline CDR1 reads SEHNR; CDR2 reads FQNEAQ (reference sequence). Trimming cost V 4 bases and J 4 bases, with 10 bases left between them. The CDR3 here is CASSSQNSYGYTF. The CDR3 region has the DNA TGTGCCAGCAGCTCACAGAATTCCTATGGCTACACCTTC.

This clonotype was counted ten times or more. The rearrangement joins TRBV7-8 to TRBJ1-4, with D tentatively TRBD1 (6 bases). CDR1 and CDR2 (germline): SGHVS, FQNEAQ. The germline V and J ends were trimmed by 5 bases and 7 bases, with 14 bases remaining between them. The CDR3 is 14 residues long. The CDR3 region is CASSQTGIGEKLFF. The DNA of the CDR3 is TGTGCCAGCAGCCAAACAGGGATAGGTGAAAAACTGTTTTTT.

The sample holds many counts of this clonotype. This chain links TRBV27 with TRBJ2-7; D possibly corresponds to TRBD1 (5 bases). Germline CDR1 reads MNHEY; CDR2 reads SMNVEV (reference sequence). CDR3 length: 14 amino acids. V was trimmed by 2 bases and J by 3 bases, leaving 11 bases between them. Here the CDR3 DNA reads TGTGCCAGCAGTTTAAGACAGCCCTACTACGAGCAGTACTTC. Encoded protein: CASSLRQPYYEQYF.

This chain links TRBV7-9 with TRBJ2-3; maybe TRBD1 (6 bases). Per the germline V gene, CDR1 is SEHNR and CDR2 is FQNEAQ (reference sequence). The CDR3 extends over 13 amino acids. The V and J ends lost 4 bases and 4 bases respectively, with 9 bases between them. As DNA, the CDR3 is TGTGCCAGCAGCTCACAGGGTCCAGATACGCAGTATTTT. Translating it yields CASSSQGPDTQYF.

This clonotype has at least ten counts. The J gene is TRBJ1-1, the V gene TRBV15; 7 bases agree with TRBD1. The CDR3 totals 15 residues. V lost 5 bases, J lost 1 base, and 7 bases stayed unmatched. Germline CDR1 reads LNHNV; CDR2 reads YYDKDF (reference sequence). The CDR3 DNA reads TGTGCCACCAGCTGGGCCACAGGGGAGAACACTGAAGCTTTCTTT. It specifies CATSWATGENTEAFF. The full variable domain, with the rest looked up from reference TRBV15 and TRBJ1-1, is DAMVIQNPRYQVTQFGKPVTLSCSQTLNHNVMYWYQQKSSQAPKLLFHYYDKDFNNEADTPDNFQSRRPNTSFCFLDIRSPGLGDTAMYLCATSWATGENTEAFFGQGTRLTVV.

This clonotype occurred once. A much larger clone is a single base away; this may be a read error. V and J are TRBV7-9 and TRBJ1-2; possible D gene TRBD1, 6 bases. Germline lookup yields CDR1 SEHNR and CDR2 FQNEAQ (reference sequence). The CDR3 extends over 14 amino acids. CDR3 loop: CASSTQGTFRGFTF. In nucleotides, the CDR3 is TGTGCCAGCAGCACACAGGGTACCTTCCGCGGCTTCACCTTC.

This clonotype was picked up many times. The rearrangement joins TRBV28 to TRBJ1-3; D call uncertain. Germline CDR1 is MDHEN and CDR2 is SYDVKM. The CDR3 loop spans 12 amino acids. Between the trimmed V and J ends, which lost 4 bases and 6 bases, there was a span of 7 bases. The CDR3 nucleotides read TGTGCCAGCAGTTCAGCTGAAAACACCATATATTTT. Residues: CASSSAENTIYF.

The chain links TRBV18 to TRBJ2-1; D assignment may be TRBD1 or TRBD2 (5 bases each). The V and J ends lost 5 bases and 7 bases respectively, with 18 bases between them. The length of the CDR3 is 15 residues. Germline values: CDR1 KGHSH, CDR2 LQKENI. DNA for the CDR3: TGTGCCAGCTCATCTGACAGTCTGGAGGTGAATGAGCAGTTCTTC. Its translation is CASSSDSLEVNEQFF. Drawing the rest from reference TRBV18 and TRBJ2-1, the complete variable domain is NAGVMQNPRHLVRRRGQEARLRCSPMKGHSHVYWYRQLPEEGLKFMVYLQKENIIDESGMPKERFSAEFPKEGPSILRIQQVVRGDSAAYFCASSSDSLEVNEQFFGPGTRLTVL.

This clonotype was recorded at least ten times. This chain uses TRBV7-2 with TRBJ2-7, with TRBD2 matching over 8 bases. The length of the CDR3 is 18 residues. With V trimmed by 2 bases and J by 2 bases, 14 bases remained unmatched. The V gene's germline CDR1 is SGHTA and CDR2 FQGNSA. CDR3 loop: CASSLLDQRGSQTYEQYV. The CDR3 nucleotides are TGTGCCAGCAGCTTATTAGACCAGCGGGGGTCCCAGACCTACGAGCAGTACGTC.

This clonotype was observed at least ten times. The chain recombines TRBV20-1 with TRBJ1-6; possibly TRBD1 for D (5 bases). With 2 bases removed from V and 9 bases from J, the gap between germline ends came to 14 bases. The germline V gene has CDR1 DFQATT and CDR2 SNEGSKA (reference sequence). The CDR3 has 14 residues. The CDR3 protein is CSARPGAAASPLHF. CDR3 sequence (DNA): TGCAGTGCTAGACCCGGGGCTGCCGCTTCACCCCTCCACTTT.

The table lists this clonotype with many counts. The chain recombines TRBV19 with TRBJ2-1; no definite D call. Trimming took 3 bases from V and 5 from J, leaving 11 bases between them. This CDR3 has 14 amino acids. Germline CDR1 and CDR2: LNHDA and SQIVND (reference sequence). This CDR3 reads CASSMSGPDNEQFF. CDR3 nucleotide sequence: TGTGCCAGTAGTATGTCGGGCCCAGACAATGAGCAGTTCTTC.

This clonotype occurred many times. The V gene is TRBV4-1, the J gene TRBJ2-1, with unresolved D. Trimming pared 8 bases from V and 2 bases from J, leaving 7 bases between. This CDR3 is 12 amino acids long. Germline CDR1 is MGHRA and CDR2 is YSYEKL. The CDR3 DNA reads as TGCGCCAGCGCGACCCCCTACAATGAGCAGTTCTTC. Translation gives CASATPYNEQFF.

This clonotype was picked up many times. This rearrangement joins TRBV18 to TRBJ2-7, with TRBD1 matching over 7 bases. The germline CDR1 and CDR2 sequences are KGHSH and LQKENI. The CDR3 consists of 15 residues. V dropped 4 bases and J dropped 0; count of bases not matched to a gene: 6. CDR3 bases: TGTGCCAGCTCACGGACAGGAAAAAGCTCCTACGAGCAGTACTTC. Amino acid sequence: CASSRTGKSSYEQYF. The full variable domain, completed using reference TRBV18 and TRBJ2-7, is NAGVMQNPRHLVRRRGQEARLRCSPMKGHSHVYWYRQLPEEGLKFMVYLQKENIIDESGMPKERFSAEFPKEGPSILRIQQVVRGDSAAYFCASSRTGKSSYEQYFGPGTRLTVT.